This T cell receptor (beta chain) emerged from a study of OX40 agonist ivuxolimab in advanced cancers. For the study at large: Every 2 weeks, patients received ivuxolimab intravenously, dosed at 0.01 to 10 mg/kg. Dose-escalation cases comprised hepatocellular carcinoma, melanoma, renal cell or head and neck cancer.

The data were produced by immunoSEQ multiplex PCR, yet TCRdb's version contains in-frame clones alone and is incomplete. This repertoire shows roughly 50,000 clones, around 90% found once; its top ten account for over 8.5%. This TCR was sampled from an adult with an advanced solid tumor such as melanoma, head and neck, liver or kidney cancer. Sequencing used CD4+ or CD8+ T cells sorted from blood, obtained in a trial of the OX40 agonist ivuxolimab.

The CDR3 reads CASSFLREENYGYTF. The CDR3 DNA is TGTGCCAGCAGCTTTCTTAGGGAGGAGAACTATGGCTACACCTTC. The chain recombines TRBV7-9 with TRBJ1-2, with D uncertain. Looked up from germline, CDR1 is SEHNR and CDR2 is FQNEAQ (reference sequence). This CDR3 region has 15 residues. V dropped 3 bases and J dropped 2 bases, with 13 bases sitting between them. Full variable domain (missing parts from reference TRBV7-9 and TRBJ1-2): DTGVSQNPRHKITKRGQNVTFRCDPISEHNRLYWYRQTLGQGPEFLTYFQNEAQLEKSRLLSDRFSAERPKGSFSTLEIQRTEQGDSAMYLCASSFLREENYGYTFGSGTRLTVV.